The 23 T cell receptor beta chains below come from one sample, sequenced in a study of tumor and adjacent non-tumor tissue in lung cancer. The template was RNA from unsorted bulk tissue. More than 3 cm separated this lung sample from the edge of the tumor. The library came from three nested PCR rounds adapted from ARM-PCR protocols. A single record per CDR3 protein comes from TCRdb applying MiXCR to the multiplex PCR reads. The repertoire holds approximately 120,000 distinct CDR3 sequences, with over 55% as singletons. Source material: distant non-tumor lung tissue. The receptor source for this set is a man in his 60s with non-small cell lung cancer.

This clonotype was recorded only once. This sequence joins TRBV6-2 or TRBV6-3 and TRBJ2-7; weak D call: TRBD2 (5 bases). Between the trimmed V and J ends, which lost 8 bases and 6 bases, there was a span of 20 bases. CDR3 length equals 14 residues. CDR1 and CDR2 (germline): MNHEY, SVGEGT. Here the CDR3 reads CASYFTAVDGEQYF. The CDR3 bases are TGTGCCAGCTATTTTACAGCGGTGGATGGCGAGCAGTACTTC.

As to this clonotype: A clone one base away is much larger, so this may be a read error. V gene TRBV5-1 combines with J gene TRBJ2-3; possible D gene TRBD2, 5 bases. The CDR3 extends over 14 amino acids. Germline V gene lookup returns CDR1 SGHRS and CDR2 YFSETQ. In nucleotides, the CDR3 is TGCGCCAGCAGCTTGGGCTCGGAGGCAGATGCGCAGTATTTT. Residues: CASSLGSEADAQYF.

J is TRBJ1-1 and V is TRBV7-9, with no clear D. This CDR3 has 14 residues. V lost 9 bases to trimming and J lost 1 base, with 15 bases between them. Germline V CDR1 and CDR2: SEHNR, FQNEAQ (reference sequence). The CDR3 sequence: CASSPWVGNTEAFF. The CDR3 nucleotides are TGTGCCAGTAGCCCATGGGTCGGGAACACTGAAGCTTTCTTT. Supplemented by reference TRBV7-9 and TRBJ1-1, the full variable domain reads DTGVSQNPRHKITKRGQNVTFRCDPISEHNRLYWYRQTLGQGPEFLTYFQNEAQLEKSRLLSDRFSAERPKGSFSTLEIQRTEQGDSAMYLCASSPWVGNTEAFFGQGTRLTVV.

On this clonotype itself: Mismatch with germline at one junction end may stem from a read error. The CDR3 sequence: CASSYSARTIFAGELFF. DNA of the CDR3: TGTGCCAGCAGTTACTCGGCCAGGACGATTTTCGCCGGGGAGCTATTTTTT. The chain links TRBV6-5 to TRBJ2-2; tentatively, D is TRBD2 (5 bases). CDR1 is MNHEY and CDR2 is SVGAGI in the germline V gene. CDR3 length: 17 residues.

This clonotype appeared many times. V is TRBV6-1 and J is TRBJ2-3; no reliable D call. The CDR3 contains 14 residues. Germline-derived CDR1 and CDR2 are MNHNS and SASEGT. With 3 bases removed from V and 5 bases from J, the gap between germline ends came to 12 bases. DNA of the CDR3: TGTGCCAGCAGTGATGGGGTGTTCGGAGATACGCAGTATTTT. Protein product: CASSDGVFGDTQYF.

The CDR3 DNA sequence: TGCAGCGTTGGGAGTGCGGGAGGCTCCTACAATGAGCAGTACTTC. Its translation: CSVGSAGGSYNEQYF. The V and J genes are TRBV29-1 and TRBJ2-1; 8 nucleotides align to TRBD2. TRBJ2-7 explains the end of the DNA better; the J call may be wrong. The CDR3 is made up of 15 amino acids. CDR1 is SQVTM and CDR2 is ANQGSEA in the germline V gene.

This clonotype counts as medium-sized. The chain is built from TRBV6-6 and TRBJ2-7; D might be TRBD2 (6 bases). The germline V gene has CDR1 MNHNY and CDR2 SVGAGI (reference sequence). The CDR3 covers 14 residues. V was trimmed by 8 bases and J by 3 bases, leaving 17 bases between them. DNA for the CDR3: TGTGCCAGCGCCGATACCGGGACTTACTACGAGCAGTACTTC. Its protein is CASADTGTYYEQYF.

DNA of the CDR3: TGCGCCAGCAAACAAGCGCAAGGACCAGCCTACGAGCAGTACTTC. Amino acids: CASKQAQGPAYEQYF. J is TRBJ2-7 and V is TRBV4-3; no clear D gene. Germline V gene sequence: CDR1 LGHNA, CDR2 YSLEER. Deletions cut 7 bases from V and 2 bases from J, with 18 bases between. This CDR3 comprises 15 residues.

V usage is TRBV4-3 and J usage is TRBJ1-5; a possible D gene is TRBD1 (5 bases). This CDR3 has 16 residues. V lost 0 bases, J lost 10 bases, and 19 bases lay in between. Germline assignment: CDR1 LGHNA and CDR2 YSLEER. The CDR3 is CASSQDWGWCVKPQHF. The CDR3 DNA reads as TGCGCCAGCAGCCAAGATTGGGGGTGGTGCGTGAAACCCCAGCATTTT.

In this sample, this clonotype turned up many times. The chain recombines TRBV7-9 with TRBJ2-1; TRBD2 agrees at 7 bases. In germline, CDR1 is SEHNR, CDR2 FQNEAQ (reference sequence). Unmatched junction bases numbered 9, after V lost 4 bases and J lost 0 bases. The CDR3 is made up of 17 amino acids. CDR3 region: CASSSAASGRSYNEQFF. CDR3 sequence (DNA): TGTGCCAGCAGCTCGGCGGCTAGCGGTCGCTCCTACAATGAGCAGTTCTTC. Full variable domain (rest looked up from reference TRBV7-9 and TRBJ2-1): DTGVSQNPRHKITKRGQNVTFRCDPISEHNRLYWYRQTLGQGPEFLTYFQNEAQLEKSRLLSDRFSAERPKGSFSTLEIQRTEQGDSAMYLCASSSAASGRSYNEQFFGPGTRLTVL.

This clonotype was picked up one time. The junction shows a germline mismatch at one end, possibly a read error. This chain's CDR3 is CGSSLEPSNTEAFF. The DNA for the CDR3 is TGCGGCAGCAGCTTGGAACCTAGTAACACTGAAGCTTTCTTT. V gene TRBV5-1 combines with J gene TRBJ1-1, with D unclear. The CDR3 totals 14 residues. Germline loops: CDR1 SGHRS, CDR2 YFSETQ.

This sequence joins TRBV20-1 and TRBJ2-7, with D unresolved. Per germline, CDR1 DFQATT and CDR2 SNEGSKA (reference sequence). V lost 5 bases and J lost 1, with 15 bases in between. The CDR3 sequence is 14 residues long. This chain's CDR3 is CSAVSPLNSYEQYF. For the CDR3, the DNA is TGCAGTGCTGTAAGTCCCTTGAATTCCTACGAGCAGTACTTC.

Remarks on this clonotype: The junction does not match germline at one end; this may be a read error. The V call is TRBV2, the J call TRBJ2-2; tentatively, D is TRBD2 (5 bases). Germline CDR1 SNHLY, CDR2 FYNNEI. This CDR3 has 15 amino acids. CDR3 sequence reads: CASRVAATNTGELFF. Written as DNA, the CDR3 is TGTGCCAGCAGAGTGGCAGCCACGAACACCGGGGAGTTGTTTTTT.

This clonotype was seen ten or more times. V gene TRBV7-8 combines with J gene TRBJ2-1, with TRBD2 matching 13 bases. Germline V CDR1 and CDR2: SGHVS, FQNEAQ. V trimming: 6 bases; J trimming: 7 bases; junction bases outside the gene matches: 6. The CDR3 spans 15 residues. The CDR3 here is CASSYRTSGSNEQFF. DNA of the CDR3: TGTGCCAGCAGTTACAGGACTAGCGGGAGTAATGAGCAGTTCTTC.

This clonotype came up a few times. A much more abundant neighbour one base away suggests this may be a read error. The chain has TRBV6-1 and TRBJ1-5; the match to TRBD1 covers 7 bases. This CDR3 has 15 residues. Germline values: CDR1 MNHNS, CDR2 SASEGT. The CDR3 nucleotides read TGTGCCGGCAGTGAAGACAGGGCCCGCAATCAGCCCCAGCATTTT. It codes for CAGSEDRARNQPQHF.

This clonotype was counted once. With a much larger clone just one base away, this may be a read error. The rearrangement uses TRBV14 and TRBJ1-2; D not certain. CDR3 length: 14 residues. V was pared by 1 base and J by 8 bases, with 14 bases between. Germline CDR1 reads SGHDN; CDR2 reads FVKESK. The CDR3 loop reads CASSQVSIGRGYTF. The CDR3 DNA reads TGTGCCAGCAGCCAAGTGTCGATTGGTCGCGGCTACACCTTC. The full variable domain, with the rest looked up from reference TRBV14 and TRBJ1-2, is EAGVTQFPSHSVIEKGQTVTLRCDPISGHDNLYWYRRVMGKEIKFLLHFVKESKQDESGMPNNRFLAERTGGTYSTLKVQPAELEDSGVYFCASSQVSIGRGYTFGSGTRLTVV.

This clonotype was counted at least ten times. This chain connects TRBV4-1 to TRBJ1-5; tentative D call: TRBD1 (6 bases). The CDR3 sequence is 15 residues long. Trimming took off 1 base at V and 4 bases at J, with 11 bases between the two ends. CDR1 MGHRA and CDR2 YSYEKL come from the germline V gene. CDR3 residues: CASSQVAGENQPQHF. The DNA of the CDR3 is TGCGCCAGCAGCCAAGTCGCAGGGGAGAATCAGCCCCAGCATTTT.

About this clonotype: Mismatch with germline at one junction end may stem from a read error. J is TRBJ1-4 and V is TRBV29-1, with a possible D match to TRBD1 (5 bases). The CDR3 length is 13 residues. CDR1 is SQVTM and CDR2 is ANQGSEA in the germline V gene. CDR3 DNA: TGCAGCGCGGGTGGGGCAACTAATGAAAAACTGTATTTT. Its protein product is CSAGGATNEKLYF.

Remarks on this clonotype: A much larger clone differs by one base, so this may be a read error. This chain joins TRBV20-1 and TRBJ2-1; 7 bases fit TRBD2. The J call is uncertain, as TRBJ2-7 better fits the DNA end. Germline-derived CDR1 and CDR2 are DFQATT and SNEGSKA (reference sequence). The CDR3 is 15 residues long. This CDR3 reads CSARDLLARYNEQYF. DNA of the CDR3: TGCAGTGCTAGAGATCTACTAGCGAGATACAATGAGCAGTACTTC.

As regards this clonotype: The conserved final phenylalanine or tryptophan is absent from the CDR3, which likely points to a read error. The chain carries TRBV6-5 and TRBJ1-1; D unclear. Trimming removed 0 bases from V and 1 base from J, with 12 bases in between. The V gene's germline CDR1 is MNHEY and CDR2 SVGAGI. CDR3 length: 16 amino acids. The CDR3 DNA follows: TGTGCCAGCAGTTACTCATCGACGAGTACGAACACTGAAGCTTTCATT. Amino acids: CASSYSSTSTNTEAFI.

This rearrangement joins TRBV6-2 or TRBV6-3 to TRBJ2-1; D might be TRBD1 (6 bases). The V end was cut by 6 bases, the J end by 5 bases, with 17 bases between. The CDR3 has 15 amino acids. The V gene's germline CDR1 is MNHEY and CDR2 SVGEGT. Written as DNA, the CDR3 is TGTGCCAGCAGCGCTGGGACACAGGGCAACAATGAGCAGTTCTTC. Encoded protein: CASSAGTQGNNEQFF.

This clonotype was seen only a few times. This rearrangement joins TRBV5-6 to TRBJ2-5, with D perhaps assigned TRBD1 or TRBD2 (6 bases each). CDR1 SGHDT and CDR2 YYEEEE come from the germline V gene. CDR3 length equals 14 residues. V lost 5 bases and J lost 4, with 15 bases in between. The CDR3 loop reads CASSWDFRGETQYF. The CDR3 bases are TGTGCCAGCAGTTGGGACTTCAGGGGAGAGACCCAGTACTTC.

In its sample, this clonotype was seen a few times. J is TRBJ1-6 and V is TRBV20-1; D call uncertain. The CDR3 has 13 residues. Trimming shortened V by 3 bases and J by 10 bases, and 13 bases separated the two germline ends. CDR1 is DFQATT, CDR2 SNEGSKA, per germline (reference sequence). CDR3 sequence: CSARGWVQSPLHF. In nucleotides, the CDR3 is TGCAGTGCTAGGGGGTGGGTTCAATCACCCCTCCACTTT.